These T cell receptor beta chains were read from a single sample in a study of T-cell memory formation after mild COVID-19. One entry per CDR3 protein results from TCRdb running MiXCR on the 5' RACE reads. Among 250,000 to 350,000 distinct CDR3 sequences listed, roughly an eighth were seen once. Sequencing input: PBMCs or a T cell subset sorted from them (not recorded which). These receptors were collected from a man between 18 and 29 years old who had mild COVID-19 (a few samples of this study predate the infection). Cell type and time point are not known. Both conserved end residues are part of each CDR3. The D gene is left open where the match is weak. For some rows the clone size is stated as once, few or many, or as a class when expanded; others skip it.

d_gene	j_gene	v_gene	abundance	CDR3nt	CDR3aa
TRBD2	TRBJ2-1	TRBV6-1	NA	TGTGCCACGTTTAGCGGGGGTTACAATGAGCAGTTCTTC	CATFSGGYNEQFF
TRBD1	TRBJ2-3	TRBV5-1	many	TGCGCCAGCAGCCCGGGACAGCTAAGCACAGATACGCAGTATTTT	CASSPGQLSTDTQYF
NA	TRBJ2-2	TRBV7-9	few	TGTGCCAGCGACAGGAACACCGGGGAGCTGTTTTTT	CASDRNTGELFF
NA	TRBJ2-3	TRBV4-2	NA	TGTGCCAGCAGCCAACCCGCAGGGGATGGAGATACGCAGTATTTT	CASSQPAGDGDTQYF
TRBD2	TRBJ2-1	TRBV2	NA	TGTGCCAGCAGTGATGCGGGGGGTGGCTACAATGAGCAGTTCTTC	CASSDAGGGYNEQFF
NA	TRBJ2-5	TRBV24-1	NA	TGTGCCACCAGTGATTTGGCAGGGGTGGTGGAGACCCAGTACTTC	CATSDLAGVVETQYF
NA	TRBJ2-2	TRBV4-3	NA	TGCGCCAGCAGCCAACGCTGGGACTGGACCGGGGAGCTGTTTTTT	CASSQRWDWTGELFF
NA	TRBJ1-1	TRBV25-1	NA	TGTGCCAGCAGGGCAAAAGGTGAAGCTTTCTTT	CASRAKGEAFF
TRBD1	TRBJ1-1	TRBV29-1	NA	TGCAGCGTTGGGGACAGTTTTAACACTGAAGCTTTCTTT	CSVGDSFNTEAFF
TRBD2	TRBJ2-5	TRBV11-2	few	TGTGCCAGCAGCTTAGATCTAGCGGGGGCTGAGACCCAGTACTTC	CASSLDLAGAETQYF
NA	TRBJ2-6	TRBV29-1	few	TGCAGGGCCCAGGGGTCTTGGGCCAACGTCCTGACTTTC	CRAQGSWANVLTF